These T cell receptor beta chains were read from a single sample in a study of CXCR3-negative and CXCR3-positive naive CD8 T cells. Reprocessing the 5' RACE reads, TCRdb reports a single entry for every CDR3 protein and omits DNA. The specimen's table records 140,000 to 150,000 distinct CDR3 sequences. Sample: naive CXCR3+ CD8+ T cells from blood. The source of these receptors is a human donor in good health. Some clones in this sample may be carry-over from other donors' samples. Each CDR3 is given with its conserved first and last residue.

14 | TRBJ2-7 | TRBV9 | CASSPWDTRYEQYF
16 | TRBJ2-7 | TRBV7-9 | CASSSLPGLAGHEQYF
15 | TRBJ1-6 | TRBV4-3 | CASSQDPGSNSPLHF
16 | TRBJ2-5 | TRBV28 | CASSFPPGLAEETQYF
11 | TRBJ1-1 | TRBV29-1 | CSSTGQDEAFF
14 | TRBJ1-2 | TRBV7-6 | CASSPHTGVGGYTF
14 | TRBJ1-1 | TRBV12-3/TRBV12-4 | CASSFLDRALGAFF
13 | TRBJ2-7 | TRBV5-6 | CASSLVQGDEQYF
17 | TRBJ2-7 | TRBV20-1 | CSARDNPGTGASYEQYF
16 | TRBJ2-2 | TRBV18 | CASSLGDRSPRGELFF
13 | TRBJ1-2 | TRBV5-1 | CASSLDMNYGYTF
12 | TRBJ2-1 | TRBV9 | CASSVVGGEQFF
14 | TRBJ2-2 | TRBV4-2 | CASSPTPAGGELFF
23 | TRBJ2-1 | TRBV6-2/TRBV6-3 | CASSRPSYLAGGAEVDSYNEQFF
16 | TRBJ2-1 | TRBV6-2/TRBV6-3 | CASSYGTSGLYNEQFF
12 | TRBJ2-7 | TRBV13 | CASSLGGNEQYF